What follows describes a single TCR beta chain. Its antigen is not identified. These data belong to a study of OX40 agonist ivuxolimab in advanced cancers. Broader study findings: Among the nonresponders, some also had low normalized T-cell clonal expansion.

This CDR3 region has 20 residues. Some clones are missing from TCRdb's copy, which holds only in-frame ones; the method was immunoSEQ multiplex PCR. The sample contains approximately 76,000 clones, approximately 83% of which appear only once. The clonotype comes from an adult with an advanced solid tumor such as melanoma, head and neck, liver or kidney cancer. This chain connects TRBV21-1 to TRBJ2-6; TRBD1 reflects the table's D call only, with no check against the DNA. TRBV21-1 is labeled a pseudogene. Sequenced material: CD4+ or CD8+ T cells sorted from blood, taken in a trial of the OX40 agonist ivuxolimab. CDR3: CASSKGQDSPNRSGANVLTF. In nucleotides, the CDR3 is TGTGCCAGCAGCAAAGGCCAAGACAGCCCAAATCGCTCTGGGGCCAACGTCCTGACTTTC.